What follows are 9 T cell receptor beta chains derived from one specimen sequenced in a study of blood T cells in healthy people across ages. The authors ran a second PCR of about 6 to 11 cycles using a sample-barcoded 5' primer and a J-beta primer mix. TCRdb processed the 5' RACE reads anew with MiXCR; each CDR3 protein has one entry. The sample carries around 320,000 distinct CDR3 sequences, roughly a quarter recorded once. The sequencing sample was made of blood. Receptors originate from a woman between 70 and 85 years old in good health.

The CDR3 reads CASSSGKENEQFF. The CDR3 nucleotides read TGTGCCAGCAGTAGCGGGAAGGAGAATGAGCAGTTCTTC. This chain uses TRBV12-3 or TRBV12-4 with TRBJ2-1; TRBD2 agrees at 7 bases. V lost 5 bases, J lost 7 bases, and 5 bases stayed unmatched. This CDR3 is 13 amino acids long.

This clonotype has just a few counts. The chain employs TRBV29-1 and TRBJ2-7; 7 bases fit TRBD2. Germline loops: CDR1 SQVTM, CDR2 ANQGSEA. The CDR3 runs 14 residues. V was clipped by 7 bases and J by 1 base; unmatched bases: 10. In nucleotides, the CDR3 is TGCAGCGCGCGTGGGGGGAGGGAGTCCTACGAGCAGTACTTC. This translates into CSARGGRESYEQYF.

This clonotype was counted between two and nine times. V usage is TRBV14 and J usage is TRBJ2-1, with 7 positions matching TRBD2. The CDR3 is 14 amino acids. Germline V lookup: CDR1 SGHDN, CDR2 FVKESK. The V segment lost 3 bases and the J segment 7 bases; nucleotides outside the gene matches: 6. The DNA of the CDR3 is TGTGCCAGCAGCCAGGGACTAAGGAATAATGAGCAGTTCTTC. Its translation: CASSQGLRNNEQFF.

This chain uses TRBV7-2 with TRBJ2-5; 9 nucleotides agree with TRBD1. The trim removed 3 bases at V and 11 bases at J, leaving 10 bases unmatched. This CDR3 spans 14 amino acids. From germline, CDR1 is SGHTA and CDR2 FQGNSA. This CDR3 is CASSLRQGGNGQYF. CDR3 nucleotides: TGTGCCAGCAGCTTGAGACAGGGGGGGAACGGGCAGTACTTC.

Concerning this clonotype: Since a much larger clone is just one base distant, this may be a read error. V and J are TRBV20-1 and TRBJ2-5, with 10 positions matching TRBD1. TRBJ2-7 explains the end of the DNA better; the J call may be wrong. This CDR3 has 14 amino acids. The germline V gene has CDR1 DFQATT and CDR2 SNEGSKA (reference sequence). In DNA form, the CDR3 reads TGCAGTGCTAGCCCCGGGACAGGGGTCTTCGAGCAGTACTTC. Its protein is CSASPGTGVFEQYF.

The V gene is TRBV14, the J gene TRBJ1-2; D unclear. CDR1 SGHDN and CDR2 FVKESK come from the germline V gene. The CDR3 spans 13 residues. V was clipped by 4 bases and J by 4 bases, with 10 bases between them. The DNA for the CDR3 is TGTGCCAGCAGCCTACGTTTATCCTATGGCTACACCTTC. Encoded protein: CASSLRLSYGYTF.

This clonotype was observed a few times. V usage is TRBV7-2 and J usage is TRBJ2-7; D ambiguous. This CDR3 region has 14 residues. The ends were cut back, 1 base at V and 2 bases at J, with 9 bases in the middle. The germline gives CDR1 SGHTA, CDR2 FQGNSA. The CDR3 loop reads CASSLEGGTYEQYF. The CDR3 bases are TGTGCCAGCAGCTTAGAGGGCGGTACCTACGAGCAGTACTTC.

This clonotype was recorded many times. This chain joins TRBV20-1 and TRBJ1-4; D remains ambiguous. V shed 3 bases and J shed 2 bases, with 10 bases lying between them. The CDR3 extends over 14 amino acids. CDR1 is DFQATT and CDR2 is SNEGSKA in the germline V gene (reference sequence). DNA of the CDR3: TGCAGTGCTAGGGTTGGAGGGACTAATGAAAAACTGTTTTTT. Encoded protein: CSARVGGTNEKLFF.

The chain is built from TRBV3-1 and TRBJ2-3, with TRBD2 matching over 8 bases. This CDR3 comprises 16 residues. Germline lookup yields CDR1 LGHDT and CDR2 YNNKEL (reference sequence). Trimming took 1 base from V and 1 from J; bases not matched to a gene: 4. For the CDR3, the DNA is TGTGCCAGCAGCCAAGTTAATAGCGGGGGCACAGATACGCAGTATTTT. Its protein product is CASSQVNSGGTDTQYF.